The T cell receptor beta chain under discussion was sequenced for a study of blood T cell repertoires in COVID-19. Trimming left V 5 bases short and J 0 bases short, with 8 bases between. The CDR3 extends over 14 amino acids. Germline V gene sequence: CDR1 MDHEN, CDR2 SYDVKM. Sequencing used immunoSEQ multiplex PCR; TCRdb keeps in-frame clones, though not all of them. The sample includes about 120,000 clones, more than 65% of them seen just once. This TCR was sampled from a woman between 65 and 79 years old with acute or convalescent COVID-19. The chain joins TRBV28 to TRBJ1-5; the D gene is possibly TRBD1 (5 bases). Sequencing was carried out using peripheral blood. CDR3: CASSQGHSNQPQHF. CDR3 DNA sequence: TGTGCCAGCAGTCAGGGTCATAGCAATCAGCCCCAGCATTTT.